The 25 T cell receptor beta chains below all came from one sample that was sequenced in a study of identical twins. TCRdb itself ran the 5' RACE reads through MiXCR, one entry per CDR3 protein. The data show 690,000 or so distinct CDR3 sequences, 8% to 9% seen once. This same sample was also part of a study on yellow fever vaccine responses in identical twins.

Sample: PBMCs. The receptors were gathered from a woman between 18 and 30 years old in good health.

This clonotype was counted only a few times. The chain is built from TRBV5-6 and TRBJ1-1, with a possible D match to TRBD1 (5 bases). This CDR3 spans 14 amino acids. The germline V gene has CDR1 SGHDT and CDR2 YYEEEE. Trimming removed 3 bases at V and 4 bases at J, with 13 bases between. In DNA, the CDR3 is TGTGCCAGCAGCTACGGGGGGGAGGGCACTGAAGCTTTCTTT. This codes for CASSYGGEGTEAFF.

This rearrangement joins TRBV3-1 to TRBJ2-3, with D unclear. V dropped 0 bases and J dropped 0 bases, with 13 bases sitting between them. Germline V gene sequence: CDR1 LGHDT, CDR2 YNNKEL (reference sequence). The CDR3 spans 17 residues. The CDR3 loop reads CASSQDPLRASTDTQYF. For the CDR3, the DNA is TGTGCCAGCAGCCAAGATCCACTACGTGCTAGCACAGATACGCAGTATTTT.

V usage is TRBV6-2 or TRBV6-3 and J usage is TRBJ2-1, with D uncertain. The V and J ends lost 4 bases and 2 bases respectively, with 12 bases between them. Germline CDR1 MNHEY, CDR2 SVGEGT. The CDR3 length is 15 residues. The CDR3 loop reads CASSSRNGPYNEQFF. In DNA form, the CDR3 reads TGTGCCAGCAGTTCCCGTAATGGGCCCTACAATGAGCAGTTCTTC.

This chain joins TRBV12-3 or TRBV12-4 and TRBJ1-2; unclear D gene. The V end lost 2 bases, the J end lost 4 bases, and 17 bases lay between the germline ends. The CDR3 has 16 amino acids. This CDR3 reads CASSLKTRRRSYGYTF. DNA of the CDR3: TGTGCCAGCAGTTTAAAGACGCGTCGGAGGTCCTATGGCTACACCTTC.

At least ten counts were recorded for this clonotype. The chain uses TRBV28 and TRBJ2-7; D remains ambiguous. In germline, CDR1 is MDHEN, CDR2 SYDVKM. CDR3 length: 14 residues. V dropped 2 bases and J dropped 2 bases, with 10 bases sitting between them. CDR3 protein: CASSLLIGPYEQYF. Here the CDR3 DNA reads TGTGCCAGCAGTTTACTAATAGGGCCCTACGAGCAGTACTTC. The whole variable domain, remainder taken from reference TRBV28 and TRBJ2-7, is DVKVTQSSRYLVKRTGEKVFLECVQDMDHENMFWYRQDPGLGLRLIYFSYDVKMKEKGDIPEGYSVSREKKERFSLILESASTNQTSMYLCASSLLIGPYEQYFGPGTRLTVT.

This clonotype was recorded a few times. The V gene is TRBV10-1, the J gene TRBJ2-5; 12 nucleotides match TRBD1. The ends lost 6 bases at V and 4 bases at J; junction bases unmatched: 6. CDR3 size: 15 residues. The germline V gene has CDR1 WNHNN and CDR2 SYGVQD (reference sequence). CDR3 region: CASSAGQGAGETQYF. The DNA for the CDR3 is TGCGCCAGCAGCGCGGGACAGGGGGCAGGAGAGACCCAGTACTTC.

This chain links TRBV6-2 or TRBV6-3 with TRBJ2-7, with TRBD1 matching 7 bases. Looked up from germline, CDR1 is MNHEY and CDR2 is SVGEGT. J was trimmed by 6 bases and V by 5 bases; bases with no gene match: 16. The CDR3 has 16 amino acids. The CDR3 reads CASSRSSLTGKGEQYF. CDR3 DNA sequence: TGTGCCAGCAGTCGGAGTTCCCTGACAGGGAAAGGCGAGCAGTACTTC.

The rearrangement joins TRBV11-2 to TRBJ2-1; D assignment may be TRBD1 or TRBD2 (5 bases each). This CDR3 spans 15 amino acids. V lost 1 base and J lost 8, with 15 bases in between. Germline lookup yields CDR1 SGHAT and CDR2 FQNNGV. This CDR3 is CASSLVVGPGDEQFF. DNA of the CDR3: TGTGCCAGCAGCTTAGTGGTGGGACCCGGCGATGAGCAGTTCTTC.

There are a few counts of this clonotype. The V gene is TRBV20-1, the J gene TRBJ2-1, with a weak D call TRBD2 (6 bases). This CDR3 comprises 15 residues. Germline lookup yields CDR1 DFQATT and CDR2 SNEGSKA (reference sequence). Trimming removed 5 bases at V and 5 bases at J, with 19 bases between. The CDR3 bases are TGCAGTGCTCTCCGGGTCGGAGGGCCGGACAATGAGCAGTTCTTC. Translation: CSALRVGGPDNEQFF.

This clonotype came up a few times. This chain links TRBV7-2 with TRBJ2-1; weak D call: TRBD1 (6 bases). In germline, CDR1 is SGHTA, CDR2 FQGNSA. V lost 1 base to trimming and J lost 5 bases, with 12 bases between them. This CDR3 spans 15 amino acids. The CDR3 here is CASSLVGTTNNEQFF. Here the CDR3 DNA reads TGTGCCAGCAGCTTAGTTGGGACAACAAACAATGAGCAGTTCTTC. Combining the CDR3 with reference TRBV7-2 and TRBJ2-1 gives the whole variable domain GAGVSQSPSNKVTEKGKDVELRCDPISGHTALYWYRQSLGQGLEFLIYFQGNSAPDKSGLPSDRFSAERTGGSVSTLTIQRTQQEDSAVYLCASSLVGTTNNEQFFGPGTRLTVL.

There are many counts of this clonotype. The V and J genes are TRBV21-1 and TRBJ2-5; the table's D call, TRBD2, has no DNA check behind it. TRBV21-1 is an annotated pseudogene. This CDR3 comprises 15 residues. The CDR3 spells CASSKLAGGLKTQYF. The CDR3 region has the DNA TGTGCCAGCAGCAAACTAGCGGGAGGGCTGAAGACCCAGTACTTC.

This clonotype turned up a few times. V gene TRBV4-2 combines with J gene TRBJ2-1; the match to TRBD2 covers 8 bases. Trimming took 0 bases from V and 8 from J; bases not matched to a gene: 3. Looked up from germline, CDR1 is LGHNA and CDR2 is YNFKEQ. CDR3 length: 14 amino acids. The CDR3 is CASSQERAGDEQFF. As DNA, the CDR3 is TGTGCCAGCAGCCAAGAAAGAGCGGGGGATGAGCAGTTCTTC.

This clonotype has only a few counts. The rearrangement uses TRBV5-1 and TRBJ2-3; 8 bases are shared with TRBD1. CDR1 and CDR2 (germline): SGHRS, YFSETQ. The CDR3 length is 15 residues. V lost 4 bases and J lost 5; bases outside the gene matches: 9. The CDR3 nucleotides are TGCGCCAGCAGCGCCGGACAGGGCGTAGGAGATACGCAGTATTTT. This translates into CASSAGQGVGDTQYF.

This clonotype was detected only a few times. The CDR3, as DNA: TGTGCCAGCAGAGAAACAGGGGGGACTAACTATGGCTACACCTTC. Translated, it gives CASRETGGTNYGYTF. This rearrangement joins TRBV6-1 to TRBJ1-2; TRBD1 agrees at 8 bases. Trimming removed 6 bases from V and 0 bases from J; junction bases left unmatched: 6. CDR1 is MNHNS, CDR2 SASEGT, per germline. The CDR3 runs to 15 residues.

Many counts were recorded for this clonotype. The chain has TRBV29-1 and TRBJ1-6, with 9 positions matching TRBD1. The CDR3 covers 13 residues. Per germline, CDR1 SQVTM and CDR2 ANQGSEA. V trimming: 6 bases; J trimming: 9 bases; junction bases outside the gene matches: 6. CDR3 sequence reads: CSVSTGGGSPLHF. The DNA of the CDR3 is TGCAGCGTCTCGACAGGGGGTGGTTCACCCCTCCACTTT.

This clonotype occurred a few times. CDR3 in amino acids: CAISEVRDRGEQYF. The CDR3 DNA sequence: TGTGCCATCAGTGAGGTCCGGGACAGGGGCGAGCAGTACTTC. The chain employs TRBV10-3 and TRBJ2-7, with 10 bases lining up with TRBD1. With 2 bases clipped from V and 6 bases from J, the junction kept 4 bases outside the gene matches. The CDR3 extends over 14 amino acids. Germline values: CDR1 ENHRY, CDR2 SYGVKD.

The table lists this clonotype with a count of one. The chain recombines TRBV19 with TRBJ1-6, with unresolved D. The germline V gene encodes CDR1 LNHDA and CDR2 SQIVND (reference sequence). The CDR3 runs 12 residues. The ends were cut back, 6 bases at V and 9 bases at J, with 9 bases in the middle. In DNA, the CDR3 is TGTGCCAGTAGGGCGATCGGTTCACCCCTCCACTTT. It is translated as CASRAIGSPLHF.

The chain recombines TRBV2 with TRBJ2-7; 11 bases line up with TRBD2. The ends lost 1 base at V and 4 bases at J; junction bases unmatched: 6. The CDR3 extends over 16 amino acids. Germline V gives CDR1 SNHLY, CDR2 FYNNEI. The CDR3 DNA is TGTGCCAGCAGTGAAGGGGAGGCTAGCGGGAGGTACGAGCAGTACTTC. Translation gives CASSEGEASGRYEQYF.

This chain links TRBV30 with TRBJ2-3; D is ambiguous. With 2 bases removed from V and 5 bases from J, the gap between germline ends came to 14 bases. Looked up from germline, CDR1 is GTSNPN and CDR2 is SVGIG (reference sequence). The CDR3 contains 14 residues. CDR3 sequence: CAWSRAALLDTQYF. CDR3 bases: TGTGCCTGGAGTAGGGCAGCCCTCCTAGATACGCAGTATTTT.

This clonotype was counted a few times. This chain connects TRBV29-1 to TRBJ2-3; 11 nucleotides match TRBD1. The CDR3 contains 16 residues. V shed 5 bases, J shed 1 base, and the junction held 8 bases outside the gene matches. Germline V gene sequence: CDR1 SQVTM, CDR2 ANQGSEA. This CDR3 is CSVQGGTGGGTDTQYF. The CDR3 DNA is TGCAGCGTTCAAGGCGGGACAGGGGGAGGCACAGATACGCAGTATTTT.

This clonotype appeared a few times. The rearrangement joins TRBV2 to TRBJ2-4, with 7 bases matching TRBD1. V lost 6 bases and J lost 6; bases outside the gene matches: 14. This CDR3 is built from 16 residues. Looked up from germline, CDR1 is SNHLY and CDR2 is FYNNEI. The CDR3 sequence: CASSSDPGQSLNIQYF. The CDR3 DNA reads as TGTGCCAGCAGCTCGGATCCGGGACAGTCCTTAAACATTCAGTACTTC.

The V call is TRBV5-6, the J call TRBJ2-7; TRBD2 is a possible D gene (6 bases). Germline CDR1 reads SGHDT; CDR2 reads YYEEEE. V lost 4 bases and J 3 bases, leaving 11 bases between the germline ends. This CDR3 has 13 amino acids. The CDR3: CASSLWRGYEQYF. DNA for the CDR3: TGTGCCAGCAGCCTGTGGCGGGGCTACGAGCAGTACTTC. The full variable domain, rest sourced from reference TRBV5-6 and TRBJ2-7, is DAGVTQSPTHLIKTRGQQVTLRCSPKSGHDTVSWYQQALGQGPQFIFQYYEEEERQRGNFPDRFSGHQFPNYSSELNVNALLLGDSALYLCASSLWRGYEQYFGPGTRLTVT.

This chain links TRBV3-1 with TRBJ2-5; 8 bases line up with TRBD2. Germline V gives CDR1 LGHDT, CDR2 YNNKEL (reference sequence). J lost 2 bases, V lost 6 bases, and 2 bases had no gene match. This CDR3 comprises 13 residues. The CDR3 DNA is TGTGCCAGCAGGCGGGGGGTTCAAGAGACCCAGTACTTC. Encoded protein: CASRRGVQETQYF.

The chain has TRBV6-2 or TRBV6-3 and TRBJ2-4; TRBD2 is a possible D gene (5 bases). CDR1 and CDR2 (germline): MNHEY, SVGEGT. Between the trimmed V and J ends, which lost 2 bases and 7 bases, there was a span of 12 bases. The CDR3 is 14 residues long. In DNA form, the CDR3 reads TGTGCCAGCAGTTACGCGGAGGTCCGGAACATTCAGTACTTC. The encoded protein is CASSYAEVRNIQYF.

The rearrangement uses TRBV7-9 and TRBJ2-1; 7 bases are a match to TRBD1. In germline, CDR1 is SEHNR, CDR2 FQNEAQ (reference sequence). The junction had 8 bases not matched to a gene; V was cut back by 5 bases and J by 4 bases. The CDR3 has 15 amino acids. The CDR3 loop is CASSHRQGRYNEQFF. The CDR3 DNA follows: TGTGCCAGCAGCCATCGACAGGGACGATACAATGAGCAGTTCTTC. Full variable domain (missing parts from reference TRBV7-9 and TRBJ2-1): DTGVSQNPRHKITKRGQNVTFRCDPISEHNRLYWYRQTLGQGPEFLTYFQNEAQLEKSRLLSDRFSAERPKGSFSTLEIQRTEQGDSAMYLCASSHRQGRYNEQFFGPGTRLTVL.